This TCR beta chain came from a study of T cells in localized non-small cell lung cancer. The germline V gene has CDR1 LNHDA and CDR2 SQIVND (reference sequence). V shed 7 bases and J 6 bases; nucleotides not matched to a gene: 10. The CDR3 has 14 amino acids. Two independent pathologists confirmed no atypia in lung taken at least 2 cm from tumor. Here immunoSEQ multiplex PCR was the method, and the copy in TCRdb shows in-frame clones only, minus some. The table has some 450 clones, 15% to 25% seen once. This sequence originates from a female donor over 55 with stage II squamous cell lung carcinoma. The starting material was normal lung tissue next to the tumor, obtained before any cancer treatment. The J gene is TRBJ1-1, the V gene TRBV19; 8 bases align to TRBD1. The CDR3 here is CASTKPDRAAEAFF. Here the CDR3 DNA reads TGTGCCAGTACCAAGCCGGACAGGGCGGCTGAAGCTTTCTTT.